This TCR beta chain stems from a study of sequential checkpoint blockade in melanoma. Study information: Maintenance nivolumab came after either treatment sequence.

From germline, CDR1 is SEHNR and CDR2 FQNEAQ (reference sequence). The junction had 11 bases not matched to a gene; V was cut back by 0 bases and J by 0 bases. The length of the CDR3 is 19 residues. As for treatment: randomized to nivolumab then ipilimumab (arm A) or the reverse (arm B). None of the patients previously received DNA-damaging chemotherapy. From thawed PBMCs, live CD3+CD8+ cells negative for CD19 and CD56 were sorted. The assay was immunoSEQ multiplex PCR, and TCRdb's table has in-frame clones only and misses some. Of tens of thousands of clones in the sample, 80% to 90% were seen once. The receptor was isolated from a human donor with melanoma. V is TRBV7-9 and J is TRBJ1-2, with TRBD1 identical over 9 bases. Sample: CD8+ T cells sorted from blood (inferred from file names), taken from a patient given nivolumab and ipilimumab in sequence. CDR3 protein: CASSLALGTGPPTNYGYTF. CDR3 sequence (DNA): TGTGCCAGCAGCTTAGCGCTTGGGACAGGGCCCCCTACTAACTATGGCTACACCTTC.